These 15 T cell receptor beta chains were sequenced from one sample in a study of cytomegalovirus exposure and HLA in healthy donors. PCR involved 60 Vbeta and 13 Jbeta primers. Libraries were prepared by immunoSEQ multiplex PCR; TCRdb keeps only in-frame clonotypes and omits some of them. The repertoire holds about 97,000 clones, with 60% to 85% as singletons. The sequenced sample was PBMCs. The receptors here all came from a man aged 50 or older in good health and CMV-seronegative.

This clone was detected a few times. The CDR3 here is CASSPQTGIPQPQHF. The CDR3 DNA reads as TGTGCCAGCAGCCCCCAAACAGGAATACCGCAGCCCCAGCATTTT. V is TRBV7-2 and J is TRBJ1-5; TRBD1 might be the D (5 bases). This CDR3 has 15 amino acids. The V end was cut by 5 bases, the J end by 7 bases, with 18 bases between. CDR1 is SGHTA, CDR2 FQGNSA, per germline.

This clone came up once. The V and J genes are TRBV13 and TRBJ2-1, with 7 positions matching TRBD1. The germline V gene encodes CDR1 PRHDT and CDR2 FYEKMQ (reference sequence). The CDR3 runs to 15 residues. V lost 0 bases to trimming and J lost 10 bases; unmatched junction nucleotides: 9. CDR3: CASSLGFDRAREQFF. CDR3 nucleotides: TGTGCCAGCAGCTTAGGATTCGACAGGGCGAGGGAGCAGTTCTTC.

This chain connects TRBV12-5 to TRBJ2-3; 12 bases fit TRBD2. CDR3 length equals 16 residues. Germline trimming cut 3 bases from V and 0 bases from J; bases unmatched to any gene: 1. Germline V gives CDR1 LGHNT, CDR2 FRNRAP. The CDR3 DNA reads as TGTGCTAGTGGTTTAGGGACTAGCGGGAGCACAGATACGCAGTATTTT. It translates to CASGLGTSGSTDTQYF.

DNA for the CDR3: TGCGCCAGCAGCCAAAGATGGGGGGCAACTAATGAAAAACTGTTTTTT. It yields the protein CASSQRWGATNEKLFF. V and J are TRBV4-3 and TRBJ1-4; possibly TRBD1 for D (5 bases). Germline V lookup: CDR1 LGHNA, CDR2 YSLEER. The CDR3 spans 16 residues. Trimming cost V 2 bases and J 0 bases, with 10 bases left between them.

J is TRBJ2-1 and V is TRBV9, with D unresolved. The germline V and J ends were trimmed by 4 bases and 0 bases, with 14 bases remaining between them. This CDR3 spans 16 amino acids. Germline CDR1 is SGDLS and CDR2 is YYNGEE. The CDR3 sequence: CASSTASASSYNEQFF. The CDR3, as DNA: TGTGCCAGCAGCACGGCGAGCGCGAGCTCCTACAATGAGCAGTTCTTC.

This clone was seen just once. This CDR3 reads CASSVAADTQYF. The CDR3 DNA sequence: TGTGCCAGCAGCGTAGCTGCAGATACGCAGTATTTT. The rearrangement joins TRBV9 to TRBJ2-3; no definite D call. CDR3 length equals 12 residues. Trimming left V 0 bases short and J 4 bases short, with 3 bases between. Germline V gene sequence: CDR1 SGDLS, CDR2 YYNGEE.

This sequence joins TRBV28 and TRBJ2-7; weak D call: TRBD2 (6 bases). This CDR3 has 12 residues. CDR1 is MDHEN and CDR2 is SYDVKM in the germline V gene. The germline V and J ends were trimmed by 6 bases and 2 bases, with 8 bases remaining between them. For the CDR3, the DNA is TGTGCCAGCAGGGAGGGCACCTACGAGCAGTACTTC. It encodes CASREGTYEQYF.

The chain combines TRBV29-1 with TRBJ1-4, with 9 bases aligning to TRBD1. The CDR3 loop spans 17 amino acids. From germline, CDR1 is SQVTM and CDR2 ANQGSEA. Trimming removed 6 bases from V and 3 bases from J; junction bases left unmatched: 14. The CDR3 nucleotides read TGCAGCGTGAAAGAACCGTTTACAGGGGGCCCTAATGAAAAACTGTTTTTT. Protein sequence: CSVKEPFTGGPNEKLFF. Supplemented by reference TRBV29-1 and TRBJ1-4, the full variable domain reads SAVISQKPSRDICQRGTSLTIQCQVDSQVTMMFWYRQQPGQSLTLIATANQGSEATYESGFVIDKFPISRPNLTFSTLTVSNMSPEDSSIYLCSVKEPFTGGPNEKLFFGSGTQLSVL.

The chain employs TRBV7-6 and TRBJ2-1, with 10 positions matching TRBD1. CDR1 and CDR2 (germline): SGHVS, FNYEAQ. Unmatched junction bases numbered 9, after V lost 1 base and J lost 0 bases. The CDR3 length is 19 residues. This CDR3 is CASSLVGTGAVRSYNEQFF. Here the CDR3 DNA reads TGTGCCAGCAGCTTAGTAGGGACAGGGGCTGTACGCTCCTACAATGAGCAGTTCTTC.

The chain links TRBV9 to TRBJ2-5; D remains unclear. Trimming pared 1 base from V and 1 base from J, leaving 5 bases between. This CDR3 is 13 amino acids long. Germline V gene sequence: CDR1 SGDLS, CDR2 YYNGEE. The chain's CDR3 is CASSVNSQETQYF. The CDR3 nucleotides are TGTGCCAGCAGCGTAAACAGCCAAGAGACCCAGTACTTC. The entire variable domain, with the rest obtained from reference TRBV9 and TRBJ2-5, is as follows: DSGVTQTPKHLITATGQRVTLRCSPRSGDLSVYWYQQSLDQGLQFLIQYYNGEERAKGNILERFSAQQFPDLHSELNLSSLELGDSALYFCASSVNSQETQYFGPGTRLLVL.

V usage is TRBV11-2 and J usage is TRBJ2-2; a weak D match, TRBD1 (6 bases). Trimming pared 4 bases from V and 1 base from J, leaving 7 bases between. The germline V gene has CDR1 SGHAT and CDR2 FQNNGV. The CDR3 has 14 amino acids. The DNA for the CDR3 is TGTGCCAGCAGCTGGGGGCGGAACACCGGGGAGCTGTTTTTT. Translation gives CASSWGRNTGELFF.

The CDR3 loop is CASSVYGNTEAFF. CDR3 nucleotides: TGTGCCAGCAGTGTATACGGGAACACTGAAGCTTTCTTT. This chain connects TRBV28 to TRBJ1-1; no clear D gene. Germline lookup yields CDR1 MDHEN and CDR2 SYDVKM. The CDR3 covers 13 residues. V was clipped by 5 bases and J by 1 base, with 8 bases between them.

This CDR3 is CARGDRGETQYF. The CDR3 DNA reads TGTGCCAGGGGGGACAGGGGAGAGACCCAGTACTTC. The V call is TRBV2, the J call TRBJ2-5; 10 positions agree with TRBD1. The CDR3 runs to 12 residues. V gave up 9 bases and J gave up 4 bases; unmatched junction bases: 2. CDR1 and CDR2 (germline): SNHLY, FYNNEI. Filled out from reference TRBV2 and TRBJ2-5, the complete variable domain reads EPEVTQTPSHQVTQMGQEVILRCVPISNHLYFYWYRQILGQKVEFLVSFYNNEISEKSEIFDDQFSVERPDGSNFTLKIRSTKLEDSAMYFCARGDRGETQYFGPGTRLLVL.

This clone was seen more than once but under ten times. V is TRBV18 and J is TRBJ2-7, with D maybe TRBD2 (5 bases). This CDR3 has 14 amino acids. The V and J ends lost 3 bases and 3 bases respectively, with 12 bases between them. CDR1 is KGHSH and CDR2 is LQKENI in the germline V gene. CDR3 bases: TGTGCCAGCTCACCCGAAAGAGGGCACTACGAGCAGTACTTC. This gives the protein CASSPERGHYEQYF.

The sample holds a few counts of this clone. The chain uses TRBV30 and TRBJ1-1, with D possibly matching TRBD1 (5 bases). This CDR3 has 12 residues. Looked up from germline, CDR1 is GTSNPN and CDR2 is SVGIG (reference sequence). V was pared by 1 base and J by 3 bases, with 6 bases between. Here the CDR3 reads CAWSGRDTEAFF. Here the CDR3 DNA reads TGTGCCTGGAGTGGCAGGGACACTGAAGCTTTCTTT. Drawing the rest from reference TRBV30 and TRBJ1-1, the complete variable domain is SQTIHQWPATLVQPVGSPLSLECTVEGTSNPNLYWYRQAAGRGLQLLFYSVGIGQISSEVPQNLSASRPQDRQFILSSKKLLLSDSGFYLCAWSGRDTEAFFGQGTRLTVV.